This TCR beta chain came from a study of blood T cell repertoires in COVID-19. Data came from immunoSEQ multiplex PCR; TCRdb stores just in-frame clones and leaves some out. The data hold around 310,000 clones, with about 90% observed a single time. The TCR comes from a man aged 30 to 39 who had recovered from COVID-19. Sequenced: PBMCs or T cells enriched from blood (not recorded which).

The DNA of the CDR3 is TGTGCCAGCAGCGTCTGGACAGGGGCGGAAAATGAGCAGTTCTTC. As protein: CASSVWTGAENEQFF. V usage is TRBV9 and J usage is TRBJ2-1; 9 bases match TRBD1. The CDR3 runs to 15 residues. V trimming: 2 bases; J trimming: 7 bases; junction bases outside the gene matches: 7. Germline V CDR1 and CDR2: SGDLS, YYNGEE. Full variable domain (outside the CDR3, taken from reference TRBV9 and TRBJ2-1): DSGVTQTPKHLITATGQRVTLRCSPRSGDLSVYWYQQSLDQGLQFLIQYYNGEERAKGNILERFSAQQFPDLHSELNLSSLELGDSALYFCASSVWTGAENEQFFGPGTRLTVL.